A single sample is the source of the 29 T cell receptor beta chains below, sequenced in a study of blood T cell repertoires in COVID-19. Sequenced by immunoSEQ multiplex PCR; TCRdb stores in-frame clones only, minus some. Here the sample spans 60,000 or so clones, around 87% being singletons. The sample comprised peripheral blood. All receptors derive from a man aged 60 to 75 with acute or convalescent COVID-19.

The rearrangement uses TRBV5-1 and TRBJ1-2; 8 bases align to TRBD1. The germline V gene has CDR1 SGHRS and CDR2 YFSETQ. The CDR3 loop spans 14 amino acids. V shed 4 bases and J 4 bases; nucleotides not matched to a gene: 6. The CDR3 loop is CASSPDRGPYGYTF. CDR3 DNA sequence: TGCGCCAGCAGCCCCGACAGGGGACCCTATGGCTACACCTTC.

V is TRBV9 and J is TRBJ2-6; D might be TRBD1 (5 bases). The CDR3 sequence is 19 residues long. The germline V and J ends were trimmed by 4 bases and 3 bases, with 23 bases remaining between them. Germline-derived CDR1 and CDR2 are SGDLS and YYNGEE. This chain's CDR3 is CASSTPSGSPGHGANVLTF. CDR3 nucleotide sequence: TGTGCCAGCAGCACGCCCTCAGGGTCACCCGGGCATGGGGCCAACGTCCTGACTTTC.

The chain links TRBV2 to TRBJ2-7; tentative D call: TRBD1 (6 bases). Per the germline V gene, CDR1 is SNHLY and CDR2 is FYNNEI. The CDR3 is made up of 14 amino acids. Trimming stripped 3 bases from V and 5 bases from J, with 14 bases between. The CDR3 reads CASSDGRGRNEQYF. The CDR3 coding sequence is TGTGCCAGCAGTGATGGCAGGGGAAGAAACGAGCAGTACTTC.

This chain uses TRBV19 with TRBJ1-2; 9 bases match TRBD1. This CDR3 spans 14 amino acids. With V trimmed by 7 bases and J by 4 bases, 7 bases remained unmatched. CDR1 and CDR2 (germline): LNHDA, SQIVND (reference sequence). The CDR3 nucleotides are TGTGCCAGTACTACCGGACAGGGGCCCTATGGCTACACCTTC. It encodes CASTTGQGPYGYTF.

The chain has TRBV19 and TRBJ2-5; D gene unclear. The CDR3 is 14 amino acids. The ends were cut back, 3 bases at V and 0 bases at J, with 8 bases in the middle. The germline V gene encodes CDR1 LNHDA and CDR2 SQIVND (reference sequence). CDR3 coding DNA: TGTGCCAGTAGTATTTTCTATAACCAAGAGACCCAGTACTTC. This encodes CASSIFYNQETQYF.

The chain couples TRBV18 to TRBJ2-5; 7 bases agree with TRBD1. The CDR3 contains 13 residues. V shed 4 bases, J shed 3 bases, and the junction held 2 bases outside the gene matches. Germline V CDR1 and CDR2: KGHSH, LQKENI. CDR3: CASSRQGEETQYF. Here the CDR3 DNA reads TGTGCCAGCTCACGACAGGGCGAAGAGACCCAGTACTTC.

V and J are TRBV5-6 and TRBJ1-4; D call uncertain. Trimming cost V 0 bases and J 8 bases, with 11 bases left between them. The CDR3 is 14 residues long. The germline gives CDR1 SGHDT, CDR2 YYEEEE. The CDR3 region has the DNA TGTGCCAGCAGCTTGGCCACCGCCGAGGAAAAACTGTTTTTT. It specifies CASSLATAEEKLFF.

The gene calls are TRBV30 and TRBJ2-1; possible D gene TRBD1, 6 bases. Trimming took off 0 bases at V and 4 bases at J, with 16 bases between the two ends. The CDR3 sequence is 16 residues long. Germline values: CDR1 GTSNPN, CDR2 SVGIG (reference sequence). In DNA, the CDR3 is TGTGCCTGGAGTGTAGTCTGGGACATGGGGTACAATGAGCAGTTCTTC. Protein: CAWSVVWDMGYNEQFF.

The CDR3 nucleotides are TGTGCCAGCAGCTTCGGGAACACTGAAGCTTTCTTT. Its translation is CASSFGNTEAFF. The chain couples TRBV5-4 to TRBJ1-1; the D is unclear. Germline V gene sequence: CDR1 SGHNT, CDR2 YYREEE (reference sequence). The CDR3 spans 12 residues. V lost 2 bases and J 1 base, leaving 3 bases between the germline ends.

The rearrangement joins TRBV6-2 or TRBV6-3 to TRBJ1-4, with TRBD1 identical over 7 bases. Trimming at V came to 5 bases and at J to 8 bases, leaving 8 bases not matched to a gene. The CDR3 runs to 14 residues. Germline CDR1 and CDR2: MNHEY and SVGEGT. The CDR3 coding sequence is TGTGCCAGCAGTACACAGGGGTCGGGGGAAAAACTGTTTTTT. This gives the protein CASSTQGSGEKLFF.

V gene TRBV13 combines with J gene TRBJ2-7; 8 nucleotides agree with TRBD1. The CDR3 is made up of 15 amino acids. Germline CDR1 reads PRHDT; CDR2 reads FYEKMQ (reference sequence). V lost 5 bases and J lost 5; bases outside the gene matches: 11. The chain's CDR3 is CASSLQGQGSNEQYF. CDR3 coding DNA: TGTGCCAGCAGCCTCCAAGGACAGGGTAGCAACGAGCAGTACTTC.

The genes are TRBV12-3 or TRBV12-4 and TRBJ1-1, with TRBD1 as a possible D gene (6 bases). The CDR3 covers 13 residues. V was clipped by 5 bases and J by 0 bases, with 7 bases between them. DNA for the CDR3: TGTGCCAGCAGTGGACAGCTGAACACTGAAGCTTTCTTT. Translation gives CASSGQLNTEAFF.

V gene TRBV30 combines with J gene TRBJ2-3; a possible D gene is TRBD2 (6 bases). Trimming left V 2 bases short and J 6 bases short, with 9 bases between. The CDR3 length is 12 residues. Germline V CDR1 and CDR2: GTSNPN, SVGIG (reference sequence). The CDR3 coding sequence is TGTGCCTGGAGTAATGGGGGGGATACGCAGTATTTT. It encodes CAWSNGGDTQYF.

The chain carries TRBV7-7 and TRBJ2-3; D is unresolved. The V end was cut by 1 base, the J end by 5 bases, with 7 bases between. There are 13 residues in the CDR3. CDR1 is SSHAT and CDR2 is FNYEAQ in the germline V gene (reference sequence). The CDR3 region is CASSLGPGDTQYF. CDR3 sequence (DNA): TGTGCCAGCAGCTTAGGTCCGGGAGATACGCAGTATTTT.

This clone was observed once. This CDR3 reads CASQTGVLRGTEAFF. Written as DNA, the CDR3 is TGTGCCAGCCAGACAGGGGTCCTCAGGGGGACTGAAGCTTTCTTT. This rearrangement joins TRBV19 to TRBJ1-1; 8 bases align to TRBD1. The germline V gene has CDR1 LNHDA and CDR2 SQIVND (reference sequence). The CDR3 consists of 15 residues. Unmatched junction bases numbered 14, after V lost 9 bases and J lost 5 bases. Together with reference TRBV19 and TRBJ1-1, the CDR3 gives the full variable domain: DGGITQSPKYLFRKEGQNVTLSCEQNLNHDAMYWYRQDPGQGLRLIYYSQIVNDFQKGDIAEGYSVSREKKESFPLTVTSAQKNPTAFYLCASQTGVLRGTEAFFGQGTRLTVV.

The chain joins TRBV6-5 to TRBJ1-3; no clear D gene. The CDR3 loop spans 14 amino acids. Germline V gene sequence: CDR1 MNHEY, CDR2 SVGAGI. The CDR3 sequence: CAAALPGSGNTIYF. CDR3 bases: TGTGCAGCAGCCCTCCCGGGGTCTGGAAACACCATATATTTT.

This rearrangement joins TRBV11-2 to TRBJ1-1; tentative D call: TRBD1 (6 bases). V was pared by 1 base and J by 1 base, with 19 bases between. The CDR3 totals 18 residues. Germline CDR1 and CDR2: SGHAT and FQNNGV. CDR3 in amino acids: CASSLAGGQGPPNTEAFF. The DNA of the CDR3 is TGTGCCAGCAGCTTAGCCGGGGGGCAGGGGCCACCGAACACTGAAGCTTTCTTT.

The gene calls are TRBV11-3 and TRBJ2-2; D unclear. The CDR3 spans 13 residues. Trimming took 5 bases from V and 2 from J, leaving 6 bases between them. Germline V gives CDR1 SGHNT, CDR2 YENEEA. The chain's CDR3 is CASSLTNTGELFF. CDR3 coding DNA: TGTGCCAGCAGCCTCACAAACACCGGGGAGCTGTTTTTT.

The chain carries TRBV19 and TRBJ2-7; 9 bases match TRBD2. V shed 4 bases, J shed 0 bases, and the junction held 4 bases outside the gene matches. CDR3 length: 15 residues. The germline V gene has CDR1 LNHDA and CDR2 SQIVND (reference sequence). In nucleotides, the CDR3 is TGTGCCAGTAGTAATAGCGGGGGAAGCTCCTACGAGCAGTACTTC. This codes for CASSNSGGSSYEQYF.

The chain has TRBV6-6 and TRBJ2-7; no clear D gene. Germline V gene data show CDR1 as MNHNY and CDR2 as SVGAGI (reference sequence). The CDR3 runs to 12 residues. The germline V and J ends were trimmed by 8 bases and 3 bases, with 11 bases remaining between them. The CDR3 here is CASGPQVYEQYF. CDR3 bases: TGTGCCAGCGGTCCTCAGGTCTACGAGCAGTACTTC.

V is TRBV10-3 and J is TRBJ2-3, with a possible D match to TRBD1 (6 bases). CDR3 size: 12 residues. Trimming removed 10 bases from V and 5 bases from J, with 13 bases in between. Germline V gene lookup returns CDR1 ENHRY and CDR2 SYGVKD. The CDR3 reads CATQGPGDTQYF. CDR3 DNA: TGTGCCACACAGGGTCCTGGAGATACGCAGTATTTT.

The chain is built from TRBV5-4 and TRBJ2-7, with 10 bases fitting TRBD1. Losses at the gene ends were 4 bases for V and 4 bases for J; bases not matched to a gene: 5. The length of the CDR3 is 14 residues. Germline CDR1 is SGHNT and CDR2 is YYREEE (reference sequence). CDR3 DNA: TGTGCCAGCAGCCGGAGGGACAGGGGTTACGAGCAGTACTTC. Residues: CASSRRDRGYEQYF.

V gene TRBV6-5 combines with J gene TRBJ2-7; D unclear. The CDR3 covers 11 residues. Trimming removed 7 bases at V and 2 bases at J, with 6 bases between. Germline loops: CDR1 MNHEY, CDR2 SVGAGI. The CDR3: CASTATYEQYF. The CDR3 coding sequence is TGTGCCAGCACAGCGACCTACGAGCAGTACTTC.

The gene calls are TRBV20-1 and TRBJ1-1; 7 positions match TRBD1. Germline values: CDR1 DFQATT, CDR2 SNEGSKA (reference sequence). The J segment lost 1 base and the V segment lost 3 bases, leaving 5 bases of the junction unmatched. The CDR3 has 14 residues. The DNA of the CDR3 is TGCAGTGCTAGTGAGGGGACAGCGAACACTGAAGCTTTCTTT. Translating gives CSASEGTANTEAFF.

This rearrangement joins TRBV19 to TRBJ2-5, with D unresolved. This CDR3 has 15 residues. The V gene's germline CDR1 is LNHDA and CDR2 SQIVND (reference sequence). Trimming stripped 0 bases from V and 2 bases from J, with 10 bases between. The CDR3 DNA follows: TGTGCCAGTAGTATAGATCATACAGCACAAGAGACCCAGTACTTC. It codes for CASSIDHTAQETQYF.

This clone was found once. The CDR3 is CAWSFTGSEQYF. The CDR3 DNA reads TGTGCCTGGAGTTTTACAGGGTCCGAGCAGTACTTC. The chain combines TRBV30 with TRBJ2-7; weak D call: TRBD1 (6 bases). V lost 2 bases and J 6 bases, leaving 11 bases between the germline ends. The CDR3 covers 12 residues. The germline V gene encodes CDR1 GTSNPN and CDR2 SVGIG (reference sequence).

V is TRBV12-5 and J is TRBJ2-2, with 8 nucleotides matching TRBD1. V lost 1 base to trimming and J lost 4 bases; unmatched junction nucleotides: 8. This CDR3 has 17 amino acids. Germline lookup yields CDR1 LGHNT and CDR2 FRNRAP. In nucleotides, the CDR3 is TGTGCTAGTGGTTTGGGAAAAACAGGGGGATCCACCGGGGAGCTGTTTTTT. It specifies CASGLGKTGGSTGELFF.

V gene TRBV24-1 combines with J gene TRBJ2-7; 9 nucleotides agree with TRBD1. Germline V gene sequence: CDR1 KGHDR, CDR2 SFDVKD. The V segment lost 5 bases and the J segment 3 bases; nucleotides outside the gene matches: 7. This CDR3 comprises 15 residues. In DNA form, the CDR3 reads TGTGCCACCAGTGCCACCGGGACAGGGTTCTACGAGCAGTACTTC. Its protein is CATSATGTGFYEQYF.

This chain uses TRBV7-2 with TRBJ2-3; 9 positions match TRBD1. This CDR3 is built from 15 residues. Germline V gene lookup returns CDR1 SGHTA and CDR2 FQGNSA. Trimming removed 6 bases from V and 4 bases from J; junction bases left unmatched: 8. The CDR3 nucleotides read TGTGCCAGCAGTACAGGGGGCACCACTGCAGATACGCAGTATTTT. Translated: CASSTGGTTADTQYF.